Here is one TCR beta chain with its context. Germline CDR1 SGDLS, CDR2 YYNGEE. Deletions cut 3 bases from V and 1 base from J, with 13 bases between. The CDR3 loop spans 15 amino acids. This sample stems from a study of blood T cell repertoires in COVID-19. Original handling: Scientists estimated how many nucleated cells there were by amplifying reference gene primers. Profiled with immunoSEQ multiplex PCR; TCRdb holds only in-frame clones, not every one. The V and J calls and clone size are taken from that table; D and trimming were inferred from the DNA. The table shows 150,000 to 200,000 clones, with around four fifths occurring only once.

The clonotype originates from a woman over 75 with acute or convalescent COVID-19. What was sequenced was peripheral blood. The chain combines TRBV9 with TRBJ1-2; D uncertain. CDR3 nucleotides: TGTGCCAGCAGCGGCTCTGACTTACTTAACTATGGCTACACCTTC. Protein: CASSGSDLLNYGYTF.